This passage covers 30 T cell receptor beta chains from one sample sequenced in a study of T cell responses to AZD1222 COVID-19 vaccine. Data came from immunoSEQ multiplex PCR; TCRdb stores just in-frame clones and leaves some out. The sample has around 80,000 clones, roughly 88% seen once; the top ten hold approximately 10%. This specimen was peripheral blood, taken on day 0 of AZD1222 vaccination. The receptor source for this set is an adult in good health.

The chain employs TRBV29-1 and TRBJ1-3; D not certain. Germline CDR1 SQVTM, CDR2 ANQGSEA. V shed 1 base and J shed 1 base, with 5 bases lying between them. This CDR3 contains 13 residues. The CDR3 DNA follows: TGCAGCGTTGAAGGCGTATCTGGAAACACCATATATTTT. Protein product: CSVEGVSGNTIYF.

This chain joins TRBV6-5 and TRBJ1-2, with D unclear. Germline CDR1 and CDR2: MNHEY and SVGAGI. This CDR3 has 11 residues. Trimming took 6 bases from V and 8 from J, leaving 10 bases between them. The CDR3: CASRAEVGYTF. The CDR3 DNA follows: TGTGCCAGCAGGGCCGAAGTCGGCTACACCTTC.

This chain joins TRBV7-3 and TRBJ1-2; 10 nucleotides line up with TRBD1. CDR1 is SGHTA, CDR2 FQGTGA, per germline. The CDR3 is 13 residues long. The V and J ends lost 3 bases and 8 bases, in that order; junction bases with no gene match: 3. CDR3 in DNA: TGTGCCAGCAGCTTCGGGACAGGGGTGGGCTACACCTTC. This encodes CASSFGTGVGYTF.

Concerning this clone itself: Distinct nucleotide sequences in the sample also encode this CDR3. This chain's CDR3 is CASSLTNYGYTF. The CDR3 nucleotides are TGTGCCAGCAGTTTGACTAACTATGGCTACACCTTC. The chain uses TRBV28 and TRBJ1-2; D not certain. The germline gives CDR1 MDHEN, CDR2 SYDVKM. Trimming took off 3 bases at V and 0 bases at J, with 2 bases between the two ends. This CDR3 has 12 residues.

V and J are TRBV5-1 and TRBJ2-3; TRBD2 is a possible D gene (5 bases). This CDR3 has 16 amino acids. Per the germline V gene, CDR1 is SGHRS and CDR2 is YFSETQ. The V end was cut by 0 bases, the J end by 0 bases, with 11 bases between. This CDR3 is CASSLGPGGSTDTQYF. DNA of the CDR3: TGCGCCAGCAGCTTGGGCCCCGGCGGGAGCACAGATACGCAGTATTTT.

This clone was picked up a small number of times. The chain joins TRBV6-5 to TRBJ1-1; D is unresolved. Germline values: CDR1 MNHEY, CDR2 SVGAGI. V dropped 2 bases and J dropped 2 bases, with 6 bases sitting between them. The CDR3 has 13 residues. The CDR3 DNA follows: TGTGCCAGCAGTTACAGCAGAAACACTGAAGCTTTCTTT. This gives the protein CASSYSRNTEAFF.

This clone was observed once. The chain uses TRBV19 and TRBJ1-2; no reliable D call. Germline V gene sequence: CDR1 LNHDA, CDR2 SQIVND (reference sequence). This CDR3 is 14 amino acids long. V dropped 4 bases and J dropped 4 bases, with 13 bases sitting between them. The chain's CDR3 is CASSTLTVPYGYTF. In DNA form, the CDR3 reads TGTGCCAGTAGTACGTTAACAGTGCCCTATGGCTACACCTTC.

The genes are TRBV14 and TRBJ2-5; perhaps TRBD1 as D (6 bases). This CDR3 contains 14 residues. V shed 4 bases and J shed 9 bases, with 18 bases lying between them. Germline CDR1 reads SGHDN; CDR2 reads FVKESK. The CDR3 is CASSLRGRGIAQYF. CDR3 in DNA: TGTGCCAGCAGCCTCAGGGGCCGGGGTATCGCCCAGTACTTC.

The chain is built from TRBV5-5 and TRBJ1-5; no firm D call. Trimming took 2 bases from V and 5 from J, leaving 23 bases between them. The CDR3 runs to 18 residues. Germline loops: CDR1 SGHKS, CDR2 YYEKEE (reference sequence). CDR3 sequence: CASSFIGEPSLSYQPQHF. Written as DNA, the CDR3 is TGTGCCAGCAGCTTTATTGGTGAACCCTCGTTAAGCTATCAGCCCCAGCATTTT.

The V call is TRBV5-4, the J call TRBJ1-3; no clear D. The germline gives CDR1 SGHNT, CDR2 YYREEE (reference sequence). Trimming removed 2 bases at V and 4 bases at J, with 10 bases between. This CDR3 is built from 14 residues. Written as DNA, the CDR3 is TGTGCCAGCAGCTTATGGGCTTCGGGAAACACCATATATTTT. This sequence encodes CASSLWASGNTIYF.

This clone was seen only a few times. The chain employs TRBV10-3 and TRBJ2-2, with TRBD2 as a possible D gene (5 bases). V lost 3 bases to trimming and J lost 6 bases, with 8 bases between them. CDR3 length: 13 residues. Germline CDR1 reads ENHRY; CDR2 reads SYGVKD. CDR3 sequence: CAISDSRAGELFF. In DNA, the CDR3 is TGTGCCATCAGTGATTCGCGGGCCGGGGAGCTGTTTTTT.

The chain uses TRBV7-9 and TRBJ2-7, with D possibly matching TRBD1 (6 bases). In germline, CDR1 is SEHNR, CDR2 FQNEAQ (reference sequence). V was shortened by 5 bases and J by 2 bases, with 16 bases between the two germline ends. This CDR3 is 15 amino acids long. This chain's CDR3 is CASSPFNRATYEQYF. The CDR3 DNA sequence: TGTGCCAGCAGCCCCTTCAACAGGGCTACCTACGAGCAGTACTTC.

The J gene is TRBJ1-1, the V gene TRBV19, with 9 bases that match TRBD1. The ends lost 7 bases at V and 5 bases at J; junction bases unmatched: 8. This CDR3 region has 14 residues. Germline-derived CDR1 and CDR2 are LNHDA and SQIVND (reference sequence). The CDR3 sequence is CASIAWTGDTEAFF. Here the CDR3 DNA reads TGTGCCAGTATTGCCTGGACAGGGGATACTGAAGCTTTCTTT.

J is TRBJ1-3 and V is TRBV30, with 8 nucleotides matching TRBD1. This CDR3 is 16 amino acids long. CDR1 GTSNPN and CDR2 SVGIG come from the germline V gene (reference sequence). V dropped 1 base and J dropped 3; count of bases not matched to a gene: 8. CDR3 nucleotide sequence: TGTGCCTGGAGTGCCGGGACAGGATTCGGTGGAAACACCATATATTTT. Its protein is CAWSAGTGFGGNTIYF. The entire variable domain, with the rest obtained from reference TRBV30 and TRBJ1-3, is as follows: SQTIHQWPATLVQPVGSPLSLECTVEGTSNPNLYWYRQAAGRGLQLLFYSVGIGQISSEVPQNLSASRPQDRQFILSSKKLLLSDSGFYLCAWSAGTGFGGNTIYFGEGSWLTVV.

The V and J genes are TRBV5-1 and TRBJ2-5; a possible D gene is TRBD2 (6 bases). The CDR3 contains 13 residues. Germline V lookup: CDR1 SGHRS, CDR2 YFSETQ. Trimming shortened V by 6 bases and J by 5 bases, and 14 bases separated the two germline ends. As DNA, the CDR3 is TGCGCCAGCAACCCAGGAGGGCGGGAGACCCAGTACTTC. As protein: CASNPGGRETQYF.

CDR3 protein: CASSQRPQTVSYGYTF. CDR3 DNA: TGTGCCAGCAGCCAAAGGCCTCAGACGGTCTCCTATGGCTACACCTTC. This rearrangement joins TRBV14 to TRBJ1-2; no clear D. Looked up from germline, CDR1 is SGHDN and CDR2 is FVKESK. V was shortened by 2 bases and J by 4 bases, with 17 bases between the two germline ends. The CDR3 is made up of 16 amino acids.

The rearrangement links TRBV10-3 to TRBJ2-5; 7 positions match TRBD2. The germline V gene encodes CDR1 ENHRY and CDR2 SYGVKD. The CDR3 contains 15 residues. The V and J ends lost 4 bases and 3 bases, in that order; junction bases with no gene match: 8. CDR3 protein: CAISVGGSSKETQYF. Written as DNA, the CDR3 is TGTGCCATCAGTGTTGGCGGGAGTTCTAAAGAGACCCAGTACTTC.

The chain employs TRBV30 and TRBJ1-1; 7 nucleotides line up with TRBD1. The V gene end was trimmed by 2 bases and the J gene end by 11 bases; junction bases not matched to a gene: 8. Germline CDR1 reads GTSNPN; CDR2 reads SVGIG (reference sequence). CDR3 length: 12 amino acids. The CDR3 sequence is CAWSPRTGLAFF. The CDR3 DNA sequence: TGTGCCTGGAGTCCCCGGACAGGTTTGGCTTTCTTT. Full variable domain (remainder filled in from reference TRBV30 and TRBJ1-1): SQTIHQWPATLVQPVGSPLSLECTVEGTSNPNLYWYRQAAGRGLQLLFYSVGIGQISSEVPQNLSASRPQDRQFILSSKKLLLSDSGFYLCAWSPRTGLAFFGQGTRLTVV.

This clone has only one observation. The chain carries TRBV19 and TRBJ1-5; the match to TRBD1 covers 7 bases. In germline, CDR1 is LNHDA, CDR2 SQIVND (reference sequence). This CDR3 has 14 amino acids. J was trimmed by 5 bases and V by 4 bases; bases with no gene match: 5. The CDR3 here is CASSTTGTYQPQHF. The CDR3, as DNA: TGTGCCAGTAGTACGACAGGGACCTATCAGCCCCAGCATTTT.

This chain uses TRBV2 with TRBJ1-5, with no clear D. Germline lookup yields CDR1 SNHLY and CDR2 FYNNEI. V shed 0 bases and J shed 7 bases, with 10 bases lying between them. This CDR3 comprises 14 residues. For the CDR3, the DNA is TGTGCCAGCAGTGAAGCGAGTTATTTACAGCCCCAGCATTTT. Amino acid sequence: CASSEASYLQPQHF. Full variable domain (missing parts from reference TRBV2 and TRBJ1-5): EPEVTQTPSHQVTQMGQEVILRCVPISNHLYFYWYRQILGQKVEFLVSFYNNEISEKSEIFDDQFSVERPDGSNFTLKIRSTKLEDSAMYFCASSEASYLQPQHFGDGTRLSIL.

V is TRBV9 and J is TRBJ2-5, with a possible D match to TRBD1 (6 bases). There are 16 residues in the CDR3. CDR1 SGDLS and CDR2 YYNGEE come from the germline V gene. Trimming stripped 0 bases from V and 5 bases from J, with 17 bases between. CDR3 coding DNA: TGTGCCAGCAGCGTAGGGTACCAGGGGACGCAGGAGACCCAGTACTTC. Translation gives CASSVGYQGTQETQYF.

The rearrangement joins TRBV28 to TRBJ1-6; D unresolved. Trimming left V 6 bases short and J 8 bases short, with 14 bases between. There are 14 residues in the CDR3. CDR1 and CDR2 from the germline V gene are MDHEN and SYDVKM. The CDR3 nucleotides are TGTGCCAGCAGCCTAGGGTCGGAATATTCACCCCTCCACTTT. Translating it yields CASSLGSEYSPLHF.

The gene calls are TRBV10-1 and TRBJ2-1; tentatively, D is TRBD2 (5 bases). The CDR3 has 15 amino acids. Trimming removed 4 bases at V and 0 bases at J, with 10 bases between. Germline CDR1 WNHNN, CDR2 SYGVQD (reference sequence). This CDR3 reads CASSGGVGSYNEQFF. The CDR3 region has the DNA TGCGCCAGCAGTGGGGGAGTGGGCTCCTACAATGAGCAGTTCTTC.

The CDR3 here is CASSPTPEGLGYNEQFF. CDR3 DNA: TGTGCCAGCAGCCCAACCCCGGAGGGGTTAGGCTACAATGAGCAGTTCTTC. J is TRBJ2-1 and V is TRBV7-7; TRBD2 might be the D (6 bases). V dropped 5 bases and J dropped 3 bases, with 20 bases sitting between them. CDR1 is SSHAT and CDR2 is FNYEAQ in the germline V gene (reference sequence). The CDR3 covers 17 residues. Using reference TRBV7-7 and TRBJ2-1 for the parts outside the CDR3, the full variable domain is GAGVSQSPRYKVTKRGQDVTLRCDPISSHATLYWYQQALGQGPEFLTYFNYEAQPDKSGLPSDRFSAERPEGSISTLTIQRTEQRDSAMYRCASSPTPEGLGYNEQFFGPGTRLTVL.

The gene calls are TRBV28 and TRBJ2-4, with 7 bases matching TRBD1. J was trimmed by 3 bases and V by 6 bases; bases with no gene match: 8. CDR1 and CDR2 from the germline V gene are MDHEN and SYDVKM. This CDR3 is built from 15 residues. In DNA form, the CDR3 reads TGTGCCAGCAGAAATCCAAGGGACAGCAAAAACATTCAGTACTTC. This translates into CASRNPRDSKNIQYF.

CDR3: CASSMGLAGGIDTQYF. The CDR3, as DNA: TGTGCCAGCAGTATGGGACTAGCGGGAGGGATAGATACGCAGTATTTT. The chain employs TRBV25-1 and TRBJ2-3, with 16 bases lining up with TRBD2. The CDR3 has 16 residues. V lost 5 bases, J lost 5 bases, and 4 bases stayed unmatched. The germline V gene encodes CDR1 MGHDK and CDR2 SYGVNS.

The chain recombines TRBV7-9 with TRBJ1-4; D perhaps matches TRBD1 (5 bases). The CDR3 has 13 amino acids. CDR1 and CDR2 (germline): SEHNR, FQNEAQ (reference sequence). V was cut by 5 bases and J by 10 bases, with 14 bases left in between. CDR3 nucleotide sequence: TGTGCCAGCAGCAACCGGGACGGAGTAAAACTGTTTTTT. Residues: CASSNRDGVKLFF.

The chain couples TRBV6-5 to TRBJ1-3, with D maybe TRBD1 (5 bases). CDR1 is MNHEY and CDR2 is SVGAGI in the germline V gene. This CDR3 has 14 residues. Trimming shortened V by 8 bases and J by 4 bases, and 15 bases separated the two germline ends. The DNA for the CDR3 is TGTGCCAGCCTCTATGGGGGTTTGGGAAACACCATATATTTT. This codes for CASLYGGLGNTIYF.

The V call is TRBV10-2, the J call TRBJ2-5, with TRBD1 matching over 9 bases. CDR1 and CDR2 from the germline V gene are WSHSY and SAAADI. The V gene end was trimmed by 3 bases and the J gene end by 3 bases; junction bases not matched to a gene: 5. This CDR3 contains 15 residues. CDR3 residues: CASSDHRTGEETQYF. CDR3 in DNA: TGCGCCAGCAGTGACCATAGGACAGGGGAAGAGACCCAGTACTTC.

This rearrangement joins TRBV18 to TRBJ2-7, with TRBD2 matching 7 bases. J was trimmed by 6 bases and V by 1 base; bases with no gene match: 3. Germline V gene lookup returns CDR1 KGHSH and CDR2 LQKENI. CDR3 length: 13 amino acids. CDR3 coding DNA: TGTGCCAGCTCACCACTAACGGGGGGCGAGCAGTACGTC. Its protein product is CASSPLTGGEQYV.